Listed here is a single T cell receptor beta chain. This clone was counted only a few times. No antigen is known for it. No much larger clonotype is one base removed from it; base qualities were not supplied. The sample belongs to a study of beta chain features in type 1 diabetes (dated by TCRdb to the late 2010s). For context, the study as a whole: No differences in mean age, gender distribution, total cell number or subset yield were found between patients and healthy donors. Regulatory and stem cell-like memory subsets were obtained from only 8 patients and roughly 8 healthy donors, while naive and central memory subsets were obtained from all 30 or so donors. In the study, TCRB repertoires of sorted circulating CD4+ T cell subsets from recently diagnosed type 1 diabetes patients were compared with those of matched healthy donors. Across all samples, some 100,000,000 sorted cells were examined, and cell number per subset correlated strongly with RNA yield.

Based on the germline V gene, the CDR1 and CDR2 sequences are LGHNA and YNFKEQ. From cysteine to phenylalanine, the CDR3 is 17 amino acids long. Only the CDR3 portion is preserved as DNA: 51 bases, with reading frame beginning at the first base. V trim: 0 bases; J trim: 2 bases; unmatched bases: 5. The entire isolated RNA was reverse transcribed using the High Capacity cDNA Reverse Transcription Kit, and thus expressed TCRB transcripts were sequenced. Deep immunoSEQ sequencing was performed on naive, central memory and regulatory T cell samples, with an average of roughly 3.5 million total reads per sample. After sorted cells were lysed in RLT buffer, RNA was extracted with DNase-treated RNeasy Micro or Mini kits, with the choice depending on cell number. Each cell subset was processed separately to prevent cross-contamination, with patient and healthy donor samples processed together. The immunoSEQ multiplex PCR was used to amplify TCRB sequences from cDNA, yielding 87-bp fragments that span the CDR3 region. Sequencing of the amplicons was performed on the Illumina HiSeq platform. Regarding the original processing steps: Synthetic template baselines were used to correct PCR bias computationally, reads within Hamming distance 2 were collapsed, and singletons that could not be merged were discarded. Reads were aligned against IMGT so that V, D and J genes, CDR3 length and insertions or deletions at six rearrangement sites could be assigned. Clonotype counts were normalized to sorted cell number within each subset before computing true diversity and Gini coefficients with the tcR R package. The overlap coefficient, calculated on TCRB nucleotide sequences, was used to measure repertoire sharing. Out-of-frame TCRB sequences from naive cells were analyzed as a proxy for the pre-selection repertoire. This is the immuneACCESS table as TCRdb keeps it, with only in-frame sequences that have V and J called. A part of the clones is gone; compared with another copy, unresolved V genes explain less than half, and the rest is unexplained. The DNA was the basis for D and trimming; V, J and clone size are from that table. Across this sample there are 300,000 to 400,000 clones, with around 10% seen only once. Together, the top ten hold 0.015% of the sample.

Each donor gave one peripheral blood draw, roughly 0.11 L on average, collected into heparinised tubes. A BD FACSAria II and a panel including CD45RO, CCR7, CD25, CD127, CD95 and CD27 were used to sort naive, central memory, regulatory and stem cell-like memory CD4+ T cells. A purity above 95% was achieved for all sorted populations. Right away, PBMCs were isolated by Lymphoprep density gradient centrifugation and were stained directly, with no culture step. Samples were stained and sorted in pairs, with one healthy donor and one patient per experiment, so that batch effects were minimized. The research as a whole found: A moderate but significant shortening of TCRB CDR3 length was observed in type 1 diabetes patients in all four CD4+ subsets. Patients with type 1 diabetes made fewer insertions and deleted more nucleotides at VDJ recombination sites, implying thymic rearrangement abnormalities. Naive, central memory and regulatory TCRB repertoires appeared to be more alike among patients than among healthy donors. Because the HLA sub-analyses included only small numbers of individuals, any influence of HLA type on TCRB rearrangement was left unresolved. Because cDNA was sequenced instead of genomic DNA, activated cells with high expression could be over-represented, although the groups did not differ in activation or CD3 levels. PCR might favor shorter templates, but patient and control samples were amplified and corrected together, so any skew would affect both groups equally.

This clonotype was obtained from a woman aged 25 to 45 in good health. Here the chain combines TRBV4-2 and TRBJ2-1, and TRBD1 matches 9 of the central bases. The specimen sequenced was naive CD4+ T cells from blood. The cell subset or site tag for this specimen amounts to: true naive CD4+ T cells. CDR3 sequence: CASSQDGTGIAYNEQFF. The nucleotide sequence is TGTGCCAGCAGCCAAGATGGGACAGGGATCGCCTACAATGAGCAGTTCTTC.